A single T cell receptor beta chain is shown here with its context. Antigen specificity is unknown. The read halts 3 residues ahead of the CDR3 end, with the missing end drawn from the germline J gene. Germline loops: CDR1 MNHEY, CDR2 SVGEGT. Trimming took off 2 bases at V and 1 base at J, with 12 bases between the two ends. This CDR3 contains 16 residues. The sample is drawn from a study of T cell clonality in common variable immunodeficiency. Generated by immunoSEQ multiplex PCR, the TCRdb table keeps only in-frame clones and is missing some. With about 15,000 clones in the sample, the ten largest clones hold roughly 4.9%. General study results and limits: Compared with controls, CVID subjects had fewer shared TCRbeta clones. Authors noted CVID clonality's cause needs subpopulation repertoire sequencing. Common variable immunodeficiency TCR beta sequences reportedly had fewer deletions and N-nucleotide insertions.

Specimen: peripheral blood mononuclear cells. This rearrangement joins TRBV6-2 or TRBV6-3 to TRBJ1-3; no clear D. The sequence derives from a human donor with common variable immunodeficiency. CDR3 bases read: TGTGCCAGCAGTTACGGCCGGGTCCATTCTGGAAACACC. Translation gives CASSYGRVHSGNT. The whole CDR3 region reads CASSYGRVHSGNTIYF.